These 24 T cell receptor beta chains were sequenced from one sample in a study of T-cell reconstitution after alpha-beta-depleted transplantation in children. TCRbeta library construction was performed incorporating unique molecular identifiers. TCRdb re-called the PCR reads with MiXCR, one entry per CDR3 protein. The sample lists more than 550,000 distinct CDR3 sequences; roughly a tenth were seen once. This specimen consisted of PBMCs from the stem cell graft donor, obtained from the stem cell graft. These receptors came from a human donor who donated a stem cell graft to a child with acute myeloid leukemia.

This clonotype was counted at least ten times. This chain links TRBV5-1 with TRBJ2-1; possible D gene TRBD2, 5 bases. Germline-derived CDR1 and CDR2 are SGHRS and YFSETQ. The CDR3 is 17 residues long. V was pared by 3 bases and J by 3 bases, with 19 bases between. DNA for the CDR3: TGCGCCAGCAGCTACTGGACGGACTTAACTATCTACAATGAGCAGTTCTTC. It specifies CASSYWTDLTIYNEQFF.

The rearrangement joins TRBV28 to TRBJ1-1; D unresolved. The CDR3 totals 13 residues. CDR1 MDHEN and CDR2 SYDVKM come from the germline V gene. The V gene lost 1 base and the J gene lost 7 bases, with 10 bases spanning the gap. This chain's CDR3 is CASSLYAALEAFF. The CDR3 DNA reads TGTGCCAGCAGTTTATATGCAGCCCTTGAAGCTTTCTTT.

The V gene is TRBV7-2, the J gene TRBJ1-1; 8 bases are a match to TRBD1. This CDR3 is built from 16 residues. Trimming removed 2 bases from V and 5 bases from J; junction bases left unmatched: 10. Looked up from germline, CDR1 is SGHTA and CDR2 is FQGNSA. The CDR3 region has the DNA TGTGCCAGCAGCTTAAGCAGTATTCAGGGGGCAACTGAAGCTTTCTTT. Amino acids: CASSLSSIQGATEAFF.

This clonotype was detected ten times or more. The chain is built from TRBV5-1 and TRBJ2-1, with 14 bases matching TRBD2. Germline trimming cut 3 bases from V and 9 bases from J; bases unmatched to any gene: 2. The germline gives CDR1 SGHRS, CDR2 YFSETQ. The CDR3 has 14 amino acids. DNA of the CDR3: TGCGCCAGCAGCTCGGGACTAGCGGGAGCTGAGCAGTTCTTC. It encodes CASSSGLAGAEQFF.

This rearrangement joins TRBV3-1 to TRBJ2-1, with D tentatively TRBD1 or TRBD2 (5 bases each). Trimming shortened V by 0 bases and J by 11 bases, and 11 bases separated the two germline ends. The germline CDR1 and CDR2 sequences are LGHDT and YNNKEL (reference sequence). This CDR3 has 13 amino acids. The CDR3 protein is CASSQDRPGQQFF. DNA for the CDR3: TGTGCCAGCAGCCAAGACCGCCCGGGACAGCAGTTCTTC.

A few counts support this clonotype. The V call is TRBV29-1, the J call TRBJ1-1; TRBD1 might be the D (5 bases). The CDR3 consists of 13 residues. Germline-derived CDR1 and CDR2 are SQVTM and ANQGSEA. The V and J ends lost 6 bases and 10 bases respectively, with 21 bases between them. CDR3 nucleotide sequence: TGCAGCGTGGACCTGGGATCAGGGTCGGGAGCTTTCTTT. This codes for CSVDLGSGSGAFF.

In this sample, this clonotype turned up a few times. The CDR3 loop reads CASSAVVFPGQGTYNEQFF. CDR3 DNA sequence: TGTGCCAGCAGTGCTGTAGTCTTTCCGGGACAGGGAACATACAATGAGCAGTTCTTC. The chain uses TRBV6-1 and TRBJ2-1; 9 positions agree with TRBD1. This CDR3 has 19 amino acids. The J segment lost 4 bases and the V segment lost 4 bases, leaving 17 bases of the junction unmatched. Germline V gives CDR1 MNHNS, CDR2 SASEGT.

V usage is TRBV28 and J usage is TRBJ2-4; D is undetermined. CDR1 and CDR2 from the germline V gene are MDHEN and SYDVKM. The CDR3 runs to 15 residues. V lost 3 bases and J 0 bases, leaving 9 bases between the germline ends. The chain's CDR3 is CASSLSITAKNIQYF. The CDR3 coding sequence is TGTGCCAGCAGTTTGTCGATTACAGCCAAAAACATTCAGTACTTC.

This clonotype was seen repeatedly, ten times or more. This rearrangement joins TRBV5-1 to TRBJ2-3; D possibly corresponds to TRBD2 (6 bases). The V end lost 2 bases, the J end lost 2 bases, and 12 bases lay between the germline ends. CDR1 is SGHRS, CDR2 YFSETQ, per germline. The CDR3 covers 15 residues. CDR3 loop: CASSFSLASTDTQYF. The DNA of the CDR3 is TGCGCCAGCAGCTTTAGTCTAGCGTCCACAGATACGCAGTATTTT.

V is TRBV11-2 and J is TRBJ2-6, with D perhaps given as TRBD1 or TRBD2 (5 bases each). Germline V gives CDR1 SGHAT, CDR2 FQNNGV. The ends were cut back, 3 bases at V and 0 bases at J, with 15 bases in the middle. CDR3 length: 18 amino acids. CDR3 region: CASSFRGALGSGANVLTF. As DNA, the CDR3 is TGTGCCAGCAGCTTCCGGGGCGCTCTAGGCTCTGGGGCCAACGTCCTGACTTTC.

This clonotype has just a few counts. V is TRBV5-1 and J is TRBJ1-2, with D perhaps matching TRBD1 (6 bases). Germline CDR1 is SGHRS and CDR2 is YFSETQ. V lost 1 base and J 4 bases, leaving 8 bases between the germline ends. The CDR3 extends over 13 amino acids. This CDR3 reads CASSLWGLYGYTF. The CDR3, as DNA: TGCGCCAGCAGCTTGTGGGGGCTCTATGGCTACACCTTC.

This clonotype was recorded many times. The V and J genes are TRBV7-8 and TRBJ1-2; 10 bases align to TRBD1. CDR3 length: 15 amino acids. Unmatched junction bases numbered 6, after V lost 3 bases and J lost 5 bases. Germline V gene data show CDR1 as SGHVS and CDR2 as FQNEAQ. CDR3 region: CASSFPGQGIYGYTF. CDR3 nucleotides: TGTGCCAGCAGCTTTCCGGGACAGGGGATTTATGGCTACACCTTC.

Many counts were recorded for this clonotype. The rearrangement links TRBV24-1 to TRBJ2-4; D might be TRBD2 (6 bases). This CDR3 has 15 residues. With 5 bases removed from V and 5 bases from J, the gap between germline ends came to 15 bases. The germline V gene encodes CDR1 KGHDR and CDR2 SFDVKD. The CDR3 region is CATSAPGTSENIQYF. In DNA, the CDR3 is TGTGCCACCAGTGCCCCAGGGACTTCCGAAAACATTCAGTACTTC.

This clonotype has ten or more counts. The CDR3 region has the DNA TGTGCCAGCAGGCCTAGGGGGGCCGGCAGCACAGATACGCAGTATTTT. Its protein is CASRPRGAGSTDTQYF. The chain employs TRBV7-9 and TRBJ2-3, with D perhaps TRBD1 or TRBD2 (6 bases each). Looked up from germline, CDR1 is SEHNR and CDR2 is FQNEAQ (reference sequence). V lost 6 bases and J 0 bases, leaving 16 bases between the germline ends. The CDR3 extends over 16 amino acids.

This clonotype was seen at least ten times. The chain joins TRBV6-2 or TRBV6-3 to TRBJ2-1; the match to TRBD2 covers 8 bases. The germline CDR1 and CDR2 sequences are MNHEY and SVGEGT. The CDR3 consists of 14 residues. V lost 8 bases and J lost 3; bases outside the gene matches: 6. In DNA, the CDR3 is TGTGCCAGCGATAGCGGGGAACTCTACAATGAGCAGTTCTTC. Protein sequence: CASDSGELYNEQFF.

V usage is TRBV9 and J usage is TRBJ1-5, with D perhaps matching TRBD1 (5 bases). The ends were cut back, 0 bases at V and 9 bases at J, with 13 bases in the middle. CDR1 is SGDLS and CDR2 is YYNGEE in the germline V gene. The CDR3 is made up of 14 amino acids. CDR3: CASSVGMGQGPQHF. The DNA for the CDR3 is TGTGCCAGCAGCGTAGGGATGGGGCAAGGGCCCCAGCATTTT.

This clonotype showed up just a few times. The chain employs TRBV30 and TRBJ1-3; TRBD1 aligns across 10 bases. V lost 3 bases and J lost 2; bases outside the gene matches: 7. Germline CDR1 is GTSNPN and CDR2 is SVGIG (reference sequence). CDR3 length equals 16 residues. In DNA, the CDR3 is TGTGCCTGGAGGGGACCGGGACAGGGGACTGGAAACACCATATATTTT. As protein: CAWRGPGQGTGNTIYF.

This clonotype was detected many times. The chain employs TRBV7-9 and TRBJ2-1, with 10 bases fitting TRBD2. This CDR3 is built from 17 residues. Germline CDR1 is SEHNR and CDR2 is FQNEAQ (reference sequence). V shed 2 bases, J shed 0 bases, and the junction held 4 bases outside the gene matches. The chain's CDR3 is CASSLPLAGSSYNEQFF. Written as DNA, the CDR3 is TGTGCCAGCAGCTTACCACTAGCGGGGAGCTCCTACAATGAGCAGTTCTTC.

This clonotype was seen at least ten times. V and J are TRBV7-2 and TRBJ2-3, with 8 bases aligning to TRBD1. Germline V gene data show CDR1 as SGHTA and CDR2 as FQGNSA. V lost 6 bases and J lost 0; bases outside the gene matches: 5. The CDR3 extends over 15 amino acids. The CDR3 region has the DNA TGTGCCAGCAGTTCGACAGGGGCAAGCACAGATACGCAGTATTTT. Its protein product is CASSSTGASTDTQYF.

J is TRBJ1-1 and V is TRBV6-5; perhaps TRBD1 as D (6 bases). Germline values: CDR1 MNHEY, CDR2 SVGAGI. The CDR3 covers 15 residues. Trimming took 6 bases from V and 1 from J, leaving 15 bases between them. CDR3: CASSPGASWNTEAFF. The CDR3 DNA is TGTGCCAGCAGCCCGGGGGCCAGTTGGAACACTGAAGCTTTCTTT.

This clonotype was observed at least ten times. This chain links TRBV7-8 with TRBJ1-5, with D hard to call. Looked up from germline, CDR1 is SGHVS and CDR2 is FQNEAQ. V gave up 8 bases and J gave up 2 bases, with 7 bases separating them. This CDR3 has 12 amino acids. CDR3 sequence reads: CASGYGNQPQHF. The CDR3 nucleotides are TGTGCCAGCGGTTATGGCAATCAGCCCCAGCATTTT.

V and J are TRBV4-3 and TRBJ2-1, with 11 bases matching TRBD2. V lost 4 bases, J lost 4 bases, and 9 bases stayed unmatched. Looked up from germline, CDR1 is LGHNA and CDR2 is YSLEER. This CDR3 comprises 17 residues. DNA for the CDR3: TGCGCCAGCAGCCCGCTAGCGGGAGGTAGGAGATACAATGAGCAGTTCTTC. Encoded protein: CASSPLAGGRRYNEQFF.

CDR3 loop: CASSYDRAGGNTIYF. The CDR3 DNA sequence: TGTGCCAGCTCATACGACAGGGCGGGCGGAAACACCATATATTTT. The chain carries TRBV18 and TRBJ1-3; TRBD1 matches 7 bases. The CDR3 length is 15 residues. The germline V gene encodes CDR1 KGHSH and CDR2 LQKENI. The junction had 8 bases not matched to a gene; V was cut back by 5 bases and J by 4 bases.

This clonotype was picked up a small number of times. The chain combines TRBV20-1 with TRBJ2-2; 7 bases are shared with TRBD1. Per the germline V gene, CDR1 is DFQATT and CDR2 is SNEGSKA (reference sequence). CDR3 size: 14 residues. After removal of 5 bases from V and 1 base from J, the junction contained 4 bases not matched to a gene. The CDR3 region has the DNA TGCAGTGCTCGCCGGGACAGGAACACCGGGGAGCTGTTTTTT. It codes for CSARRDRNTGELFF.